This T cell receptor (beta chain) was found in a study of monozygotic twins with inflammatory bowel disease. Study-wide results and limits: Differing immunosuppressive treatments may have added variability to patient repertoires. Healthy co-twins exceeded IBD patients in TCRbeta diversity as measured by inverse Simpson.

TCRdb re-called the 5' RACE reads and gives one entry per CDR3 protein, without DNA. This sample lists 350,000 to 550,000 distinct CDR3 sequences; its ten largest clones have about 2.2%. With regard to this clonotype: Antigen unknown.

The CDR3 has 16 residues. The receptor was isolated from a human donor with ulcerative colitis or Crohn's disease, or a healthy co-twin of an affected twin (not recorded which). Sequenced material: blood. The chain joins TRBV12-3 or TRBV12-4 to TRBJ1-4; TCRdb names TRBD1, which stays unverified in the absence of DNA. CDR3 amino acids: CASSFTPPGQGGKLFF.